Listed below are T cell receptor beta chains from one sample, sequenced in a study of blood T cells in healthy people across ages. From the 5' RACE reads, TCRdb called clonotypes with MiXCR, one entry per CDR3 protein. The data contain roughly 2 million distinct CDR3 sequences, roughly 49% of them seen just once; the ten biggest clones take up roughly 2%. The sequencing sample was made of blood. These receptors were taken from a woman aged 40 to 50 in good health. CDR3s include the opening cysteine and the closing phenylalanine or tryptophan. The order of the fields is V gene, clone size, D gene, CDR3 length, J gene, CDR3 protein, CDR3 DNA. A D gene is named only where the DNA matches it firmly. Rows may omit the clone size; those that give it use once, few, many or a size class.

v_gene: TRBV12-3/TRBV12-4
abundance: .
d_gene: TRBD2
len: 18
j_gene: TRBJ2-1
CDR3aa: CASSFWLAGGIPYNEQFF
CDR3nt: TGTGCCAGCAGTTTTTGGCTAGCGGGGGGGATACCCTACAATGAGCAGTTCTTC

v_gene: TRBV6-1
abundance: few
d_gene: .
len: 14
j_gene: TRBJ2-7
CDR3aa: CASSDRMSSYEQYF
CDR3nt: TGTGCCAGCAGTGACAGAATGAGCTCCTACGAGCAGTACTTC

v_gene: TRBV20-1
abundance: .
d_gene: TRBD1
len: 15
j_gene: TRBJ2-5
CDR3aa: CSASPDRDFYGEQYF
CDR3nt: TGCAGTGCTAGTCCTGACAGGGATTTCTACGGGGAGCAGTACTTC

v_gene: TRBV28
abundance: .
d_gene: .
len: 13
j_gene: TRBJ2-1
CDR3aa: CASSSIPGNEQFF
CDR3nt: TGTGCCAGCAGTTCAATACCCGGGAATGAGCAGTTCTTC

v_gene: TRBV7-2
abundance: many
d_gene: .
len: 13
j_gene: TRBJ1-5
CDR3aa: CASSLTGGEPQHF
CDR3nt: TGTGCCAGCAGCCTCACGGGAGGGGAGCCCCAGCATTTT

v_gene: TRBV4-3
abundance: .
d_gene: TRBD2
len: 17
j_gene: TRBJ2-1
CDR3aa: CASSQEGRRGVRNEQFF
CDR3nt: TGCGCCAGCAGCCAAGAAGGTCGGCGGGGGGTCCGGAATGAGCAGTTCTTC

v_gene: TRBV4-2
abundance: .
d_gene: .
len: 14
j_gene: TRBJ2-1
CDR3aa: CASSQPGFAGEQFF
CDR3nt: TGTGCCAGCAGCCAACCGGGGTTCGCGGGTGAGCAGTTCTTC

v_gene: TRBV20-1
abundance: .
d_gene: .
len: 11
j_gene: TRBJ2-1
CDR3aa: CSASRGGEQFF
CDR3nt: TGCAGTGCTAGCAGGGGCGGTGAGCAGTTCTTC

v_gene: TRBV7-8
abundance: .
d_gene: TRBD1
len: 16
j_gene: TRBJ2-7
CDR3aa: CASSLRVGTGAREQYF
CDR3nt: TGTGCCAGCAGCTTAAGGGTCGGGACAGGGGCGAGGGAGCAGTACTTC

v_gene: TRBV9
abundance: .
d_gene: .
len: 13
j_gene: TRBJ2-1
CDR3aa: CASSFTTGLEQFF
CDR3nt: TGTGCCAGCAGCTTTACCACAGGGTTGGAGCAGTTCTTC

v_gene: TRBV11-3
abundance: .
d_gene: .
len: 13
j_gene: TRBJ2-7
CDR3aa: CASSPPSGDEQYF
CDR3nt: TGTGCCAGCAGCCCGCCGTCAGGGGACGAGCAGTACTTC

v_gene: TRBV7-2
abundance: .
d_gene: TRBD2
len: 16
j_gene: TRBJ2-1
CDR3aa: CASSLAPSGGQDEQFF
CDR3nt: TGTGCCAGCAGCTTAGCGCCTAGCGGGGGGCAGGATGAGCAGTTCTTC

v_gene: TRBV14
abundance: .
d_gene: TRBD2
len: 14
j_gene: TRBJ2-7
CDR3aa: CASSHTSGPSGQYF
CDR3nt: TGTGCCAGCAGCCATACTAGCGGGCCATCGGGGCAGTACTTC

v_gene: TRBV29-1
abundance: .
d_gene: .
len: 10
j_gene: TRBJ2-2
CDR3aa: CSVSTGELFF
CDR3nt: TGCAGCGTTTCTACCGGGGAGCTGTTTTTT

v_gene: TRBV10-3
abundance: .
d_gene: .
len: 11
j_gene: TRBJ2-3
CDR3aa: CAIGFADTQYF
CDR3nt: TGTGCCATCGGGTTCGCAGATACGCAGTATTTT

v_gene: TRBV5-1
abundance: .
d_gene: .
len: 11
j_gene: TRBJ2-7
CDR3aa: CASSYIYGQYF
CDR3nt: TGCGCCAGCAGTTACATCTACGGGCAGTACTTC